The 20 T cell receptor beta chains reported below all come from one sample, sequenced in a study of T-cell reconstitution after alpha-beta-depleted transplantation in children. Unique molecular identifiers were used in preparing the TCRbeta library. In TCRdb, the PCR reads were re-called with MiXCR into one record per CDR3 protein. Of approximately 130,000 distinct CDR3 sequences detected, 9.5% to 10% appear once; the ten largest clones hold less than 25%. This specimen consisted of PBMCs, mostly from graft donor cells, obtained 180 days after TCRalphabeta/CD19-depleted stem cell transplant. These receptors all stem from a girl in the first two years of life who had a stem cell transplant for combined immunodeficiency, so the T cells may come from the graft donor.

This clonotype was detected a few times. J is TRBJ2-3 and V is TRBV20-1; TRBD1 or TRBD2 may be the D gene (5 bases each). In germline, CDR1 is DFQATT, CDR2 SNEGSKA (reference sequence). The CDR3 totals 14 residues. The chain's CDR3 is CSTSRGTTTDTQYF. CDR3 DNA: TGCAGCACTAGTAGGGGCACGACCACAGATACGCAGTATTTT.

The chain employs TRBV5-1 and TRBJ2-5; TRBD1 matches at 8 bases. V shed 3 bases and J 5 bases; nucleotides not matched to a gene: 9. The CDR3 has 15 amino acids. Germline-derived CDR1 and CDR2 are SGHRS and YFSETQ. The CDR3 DNA reads TGCGCCAGCAGCTCCCGCGCAGGGGGCTGGGAGACCCAGTACTTC. Amino acid sequence: CASSSRAGGWETQYF.

The rearrangement joins TRBV20-1 to TRBJ1-5; the match to TRBD1 covers 7 bases. This CDR3 is built from 13 residues. Germline V CDR1 and CDR2: DFQATT, SNEGSKA (reference sequence). Losses at the gene ends were 3 bases for V and 5 bases for J; bases not matched to a gene: 4. The CDR3 DNA reads as TGCAGTGCTAGGCAGGGGGTCTATCAGCCCCAGCATTTT. Translating it yields CSARQGVYQPQHF.

This chain connects TRBV29-1 to TRBJ2-1, with D possibly being TRBD1 (6 bases). V lost 6 bases and J 9 bases, leaving 9 bases between the germline ends. Germline lookup yields CDR1 SQVTM and CDR2 ANQGSEA. The CDR3 is made up of 10 amino acids. This chain's CDR3 is CSVLQGEQFF. CDR3 sequence (DNA): TGCAGCGTCTTACAGGGTGAGCAGTTCTTC.

This clonotype turned up a few times. The V call is TRBV7-8, the J call TRBJ2-3; TRBD2 agrees at 10 bases. V shed 4 bases, J shed 2 bases, and the junction held 3 bases outside the gene matches. CDR3 length: 15 residues. Per germline, CDR1 SGHVS and CDR2 FQNEAQ. CDR3 sequence: CASSSGLADTDTQYF. In DNA, the CDR3 is TGTGCCAGCAGCTCCGGACTAGCGGACACAGATACGCAGTATTTT. Drawing the rest from reference TRBV7-8 and TRBJ2-3, the complete variable domain is GAGVSQSPRYKVAKRGQDVALRCDPISGHVSLFWYQQALGQGPEFLTYFQNEAQLDKSGLPSDRFFAERPEGSVSTLKIQRTQQEDSAVYLCASSSGLADTDTQYFGPGTRLTVL.

The chain combines TRBV20-1 with TRBJ2-5; TRBD2 aligns across 8 bases. Germline V gene lookup returns CDR1 DFQATT and CDR2 SNEGSKA (reference sequence). The trim removed 1 base at V and 2 bases at J, leaving 12 bases unmatched. This CDR3 spans 17 amino acids. In DNA form, the CDR3 reads TGCAGTGCTAGAGCTGGGGGTGGCGGGAGGAGGCAAGAGACCCAGTACTTC. This translates into CSARAGGGGRRQETQYF.

The chain's CDR3 is CASSLGATEAFF. In DNA, the CDR3 is TGCGCCAGCAGCTTGGGGGCCACTGAAGCTTTCTTT. The chain links TRBV5-1 to TRBJ1-1; D uncertain. The germline CDR1 and CDR2 sequences are SGHRS and YFSETQ. With 0 bases removed from V and 4 bases from J, the gap between germline ends came to 4 bases. The CDR3 runs to 12 residues.

The chain combines TRBV20-1 with TRBJ2-1; D is unresolved. Germline-derived CDR1 and CDR2 are DFQATT and SNEGSKA (reference sequence). The V end was cut by 4 bases, the J end by 10 bases, with 8 bases between. There are 10 residues in the CDR3. This CDR3 is CSAIAKEQFF. CDR3 coding DNA: TGCAGTGCTATCGCAAAGGAGCAGTTCTTC.

The V and J genes are TRBV4-1 and TRBJ2-3; 9 positions match TRBD1. The CDR3 sequence is 16 residues long. The V gene end was trimmed by 4 bases and the J gene end by 3 bases; junction bases not matched to a gene: 8. Germline-derived CDR1 and CDR2 are MGHRA and YSYEKL. The CDR3 protein is CASSPRQGVRTDTQYF. CDR3 nucleotide sequence: TGCGCCAGCAGCCCACGACAGGGGGTGAGGACAGATACGCAGTATTTT.

The chain employs TRBV3-1 and TRBJ1-1; 7 bases are a match to TRBD1. Trimming cost V 4 bases and J 4 bases; bases outside gene matches: 12. Germline-derived CDR1 and CDR2 are LGHDT and YNNKEL (reference sequence). This CDR3 has 16 amino acids. CDR3 protein: CASSPEEYRGSTEAFF. The CDR3 region has the DNA TGTGCCAGCAGCCCAGAAGAGTACAGGGGATCCACTGAAGCTTTCTTT.

This clonotype was counted ten times or more. V and J are TRBV7-2 and TRBJ2-2; D ambiguous. In germline, CDR1 is SGHTA, CDR2 FQGNSA. CDR3 length: 15 amino acids. Trimming removed 4 bases from V and 4 bases from J, with 13 bases in between. The CDR3 nucleotides read TGTGCCAGCAGCTCCGGCTCGGGCGTCACCGGGGAGCTGTTTTTT. As protein: CASSSGSGVTGELFF.

The chain joins TRBV5-1 to TRBJ1-2; 9 nucleotides agree with TRBD1. The germline V gene encodes CDR1 SGHRS and CDR2 YFSETQ. The CDR3 has 16 residues. V shed 0 bases and J 4 bases; nucleotides not matched to a gene: 7. The chain's CDR3 is CASSLGATGGTYGYTF. CDR3 in DNA: TGCGCCAGCAGCTTGGGGGCCACAGGGGGCACCTATGGCTACACCTTC.

The genes are TRBV12-5 and TRBJ1-1; D ambiguous. CDR3 size: 15 residues. CDR1 and CDR2 from the germline V gene are LGHNT and FRNRAP. V dropped 0 bases and J dropped 1 base, with 9 bases sitting between them. The CDR3 spells CASGLVAGRNTEAFF. The CDR3 bases are TGTGCTAGTGGTTTGGTAGCAGGACGGAACACTGAAGCTTTCTTT.

This clonotype was observed at least ten times. This sequence joins TRBV20-1 and TRBJ2-2; D not certain. The germline V and J ends were trimmed by 0 bases and 5 bases, with 7 bases remaining between them. The germline CDR1 and CDR2 sequences are DFQATT and SNEGSKA (reference sequence). This CDR3 is 13 amino acids long. The CDR3 DNA reads TGCAGTGCTAGAGATTTCGAGACCGGGGAGCTGTTTTTT. This gives the protein CSARDFETGELFF.

This clonotype was counted many times. J is TRBJ2-5 and V is TRBV12-3 or TRBV12-4, with D uncertain. Trimming took 4 bases from V and 5 from J, leaving 11 bases between them. This CDR3 has 13 amino acids. The chain's CDR3 is CASSSGFWETQYF. The CDR3 nucleotides are TGTGCCAGCAGTTCAGGATTTTGGGAGACCCAGTACTTC.

This clonotype has only a few counts. The chain links TRBV12-3 or TRBV12-4 to TRBJ1-2, with D unclear. The CDR3 covers 14 residues. The germline V and J ends were trimmed by 5 bases and 4 bases, with 14 bases remaining between them. DNA of the CDR3: TGTGCCAGCAGTCCCCGATTGAGGGTCTATGGCTACACCTTC. It encodes CASSPRLRVYGYTF.

The CDR3 reads CASKRASGANVLTF. CDR3 in DNA: TGTGCCAGCAAGAGGGCCTCTGGGGCCAACGTCCTGACTTTC. The chain links TRBV12-3 or TRBV12-4 to TRBJ2-6; D may be TRBD2 (5 bases). The CDR3 is 14 residues long. V lost 7 bases and J 0 bases, leaving 7 bases between the germline ends.

This clonotype showed up just a few times. The chain employs TRBV5-1 and TRBJ1-1, with TRBD1 matching 9 bases. J was trimmed by 1 base and V by 0 bases; bases with no gene match: 1. The CDR3 spans 15 residues. The germline V gene has CDR1 SGHRS and CDR2 YFSETQ. The CDR3: CASSLVGQGNTEAFF. The CDR3 DNA is TGCGCCAGCAGCTTGGTGGGACAGGGGAACACTGAAGCTTTCTTT.

This clonotype showed up just a few times. This chain links TRBV20-1 with TRBJ2-3; D ambiguous. CDR3 length equals 13 residues. V gave up 6 bases and J gave up 2 bases, with 12 bases separating them. Germline V CDR1 and CDR2: DFQATT, SNEGSKA (reference sequence). The DNA of the CDR3 is TGCAGTGCGTTCCAGCCTTCCACAGATACGCAGTATTTT. Amino acid sequence: CSAFQPSTDTQYF.

This clonotype was seen repeatedly, ten times or more. CDR3 protein: CSAVPGGRLYF. The DNA for the CDR3 is TGCAGTGCTGTGCCCGGCGGGAGGCTATATTTT. The chain joins TRBV20-1 to TRBJ2-3; 8 bases fit TRBD2. V lost 5 bases and J lost 15; bases outside the gene matches: 10. CDR1 and CDR2 from the germline V gene are DFQATT and SNEGSKA (reference sequence). The CDR3 has 11 amino acids.